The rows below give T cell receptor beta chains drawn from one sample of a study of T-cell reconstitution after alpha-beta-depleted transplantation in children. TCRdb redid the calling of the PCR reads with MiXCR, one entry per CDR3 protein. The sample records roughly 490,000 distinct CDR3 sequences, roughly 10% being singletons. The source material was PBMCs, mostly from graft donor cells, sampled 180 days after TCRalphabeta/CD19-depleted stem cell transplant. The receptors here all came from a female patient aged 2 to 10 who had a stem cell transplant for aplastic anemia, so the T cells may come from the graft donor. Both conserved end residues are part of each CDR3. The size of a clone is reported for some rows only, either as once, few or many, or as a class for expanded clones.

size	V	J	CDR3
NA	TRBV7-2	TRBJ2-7	CASSLARGGSLRDYEQYF
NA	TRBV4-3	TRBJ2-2	CASSQDFGGVGTGELFF
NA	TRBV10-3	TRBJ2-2	CAISERTSGTGELFF
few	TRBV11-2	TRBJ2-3	CASSPTGAGDTQYF
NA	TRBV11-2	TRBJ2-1	CASSRTMGPDRTQFF
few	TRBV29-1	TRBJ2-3	CSVLLAGVPDTQYF
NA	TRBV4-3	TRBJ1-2	CASSQDGRYSYGYTF
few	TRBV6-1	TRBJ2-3	CASSLYQLAGGPPDTQYF
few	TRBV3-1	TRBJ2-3	CASSHYGTSGSTDTQYF
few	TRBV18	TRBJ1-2	CASSPGTGENYGYTF
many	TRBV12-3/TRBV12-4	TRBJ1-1	CASSPEVDREAFF
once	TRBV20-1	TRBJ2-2	CSQKPPTGNTGELFF
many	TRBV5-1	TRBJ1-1	CASSLLVSGGQNTEAFF
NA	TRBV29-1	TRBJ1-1	CSAGWTAGTEAFF
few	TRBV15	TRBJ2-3	CATSREGTSRTTDTQYF
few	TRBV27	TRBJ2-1	CASRSLFGGRLSYNEQFF
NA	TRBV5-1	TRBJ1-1	CASSPLGQGGFF
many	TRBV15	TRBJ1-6	CATSSTGTGNSPLHF
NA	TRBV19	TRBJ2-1	CASSMGPRTGRRGEQFF
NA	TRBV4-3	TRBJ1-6	CASSHGLFLGSNSPLHF
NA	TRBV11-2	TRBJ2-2	CASSLEASRYNTGELFF
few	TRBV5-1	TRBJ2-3	CASSLGPAGGRVSTDTQYF
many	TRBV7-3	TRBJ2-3	CASSLNREDTQYF
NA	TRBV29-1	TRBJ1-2	CSVALNYGYTF
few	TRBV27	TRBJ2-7	CASSSPAAGEQYF
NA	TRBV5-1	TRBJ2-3	CASRPVFTDTQYF
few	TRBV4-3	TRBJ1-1	CASSHRDRLNTEAFF
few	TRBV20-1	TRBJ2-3	CSAVAGLSTDTQYF
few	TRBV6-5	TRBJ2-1	CASSNERAYYNEQFF
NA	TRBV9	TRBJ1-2	CASGFAAGRGGGYTF
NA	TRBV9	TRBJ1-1	CASSVSGLNTEAFF
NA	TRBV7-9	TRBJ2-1	CASSRVVVYEQFF
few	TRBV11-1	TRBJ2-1	CASSPRPGTKSSYNEQFF
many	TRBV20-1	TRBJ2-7	CSAREEQYF
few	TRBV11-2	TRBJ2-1	CASSLGGASGGQFF
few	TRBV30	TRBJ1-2	CAFHNGLGGYTF